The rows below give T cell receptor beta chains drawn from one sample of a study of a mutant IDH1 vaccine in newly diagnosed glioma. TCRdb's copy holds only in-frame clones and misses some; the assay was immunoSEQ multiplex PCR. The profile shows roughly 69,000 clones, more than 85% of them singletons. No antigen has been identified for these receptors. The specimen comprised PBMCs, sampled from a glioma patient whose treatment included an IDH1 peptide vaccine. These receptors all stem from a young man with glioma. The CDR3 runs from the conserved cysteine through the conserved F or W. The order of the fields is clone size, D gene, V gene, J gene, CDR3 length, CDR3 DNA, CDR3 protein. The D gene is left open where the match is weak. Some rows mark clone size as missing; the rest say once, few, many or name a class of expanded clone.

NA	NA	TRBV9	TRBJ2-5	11	TGTGCCAGCAGCGACCAAGAGACCCAGTACTTC	CASSDQETQYF
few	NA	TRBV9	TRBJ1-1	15	TGTGCCAGCAGCGCGCAGGTCCTGGGGAACACTGAAGCTTTCTTT	CASSAQVLGNTEAFF
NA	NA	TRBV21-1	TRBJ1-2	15	TGTGCCAGCAGCAAATTGGTCGGGGATAACTATGGCTACACCTTC	CASSKLVGDNYGYTF
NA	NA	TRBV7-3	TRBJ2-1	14	TGTGCCAGCAGCTTAAAAGCACAACTCAGTGAGCAGTTCTTC	CASSLKAQLSEQFF
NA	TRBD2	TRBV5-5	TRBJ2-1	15	TGTGCCAGCAGCTTGTCGGGTAGCGGGGGCTATGAGCAGTTCTTC	CASSLSGSGGYEQFF
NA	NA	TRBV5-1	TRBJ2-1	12	TGCGCCAGCAGCCAGACAGGAAATGAGCAGTTCTTC	CASSQTGNEQFF
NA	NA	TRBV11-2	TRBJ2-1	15	TGTGCCAGCAGCTTGGTCAGGGACCGTTATAATGAGCAGTTCTTC	CASSLVRDRYNEQFF
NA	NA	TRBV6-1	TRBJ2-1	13	TGTGCCAGCATAAGGCAGGCCTACAATGAGCAGTTCTTC	CASIRQAYNEQFF
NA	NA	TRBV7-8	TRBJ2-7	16	TGTGCCAGCAGCTTAGCTACAGGGCCATCAGTTTACGAGCAGTACTTC	CASSLATGPSVYEQYF
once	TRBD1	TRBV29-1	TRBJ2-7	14	TGCAGCGTTAGGGGGACAGCCTCGTCACTTGAGCAGTACTTC	CSVRGTASSLEQYF
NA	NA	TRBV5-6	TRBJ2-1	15	TGTGCCAGCAGCTTATCTCTCTTCTCCTACAATGAGCAGTTCTTC	CASSLSLFSYNEQFF
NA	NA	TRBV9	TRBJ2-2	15	TGTGCCAGCAGCGTAACGGCGGGGAACACCGGGGAGCTGTTTTTT	CASSVTAGNTGELFF
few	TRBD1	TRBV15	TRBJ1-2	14	TGTGCCACCAGACAGGGGGGGGATCCCTATGGCTACACCTTC	CATRQGGDPYGYTF
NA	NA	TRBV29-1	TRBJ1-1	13	TGCAGCGTTGAAGACAGACTGAACACTGAAGCTTTCTTT	CSVEDRLNTEAFF
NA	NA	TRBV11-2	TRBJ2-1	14	TGTGCCAGCAGCTCACGGGGACCGATCGATGAGCAGTTCTTC	CASSSRGPIDEQFF
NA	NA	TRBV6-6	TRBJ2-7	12	TGTGCCAGCAGTAATGATGGGTACGAGCAGTACTTC	CASSNDGYEQYF
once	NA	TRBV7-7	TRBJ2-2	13	TGTGCCAGCAGCCCTAATCCGACCGGGGAGCTGTTTTTT	CASSPNPTGELFF
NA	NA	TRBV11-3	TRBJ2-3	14	TGTGCCAGCAGCTTAGATCCGGGCACAGATACGCAGTATTTT	CASSLDPGTDTQYF
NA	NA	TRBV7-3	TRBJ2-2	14	TGTGCCAGCAGCTTGAGGGTCGGCACCGGGGAGCTGTTTTTT	CASSLRVGTGELFF
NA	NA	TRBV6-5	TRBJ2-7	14	TGTGCCAGCAGTTACTCGGGCAGTTCCTACGAGCAGTACTTC	CASSYSGSSYEQYF
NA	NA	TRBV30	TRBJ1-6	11	TGTGCCTGGAGCGCAGGGGCATCCCTCCACTTT	CAWSAGASLHF
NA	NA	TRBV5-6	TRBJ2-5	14	TGTGCCAGCAGCTTTGGGCCGGGGGCAGGGACCCAGTACTTC	CASSFGPGAGTQYF
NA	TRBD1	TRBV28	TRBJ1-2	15	TGTGCCAGCAGTTTATACGGGACAGAGCCCTATGGCTACACCTTC	CASSLYGTEPYGYTF
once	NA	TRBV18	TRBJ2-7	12	TGTGCCAGCTCACCGGACAGCGGCGAGCAGTACTTC	CASSPDSGEQYF
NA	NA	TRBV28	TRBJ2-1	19	TGTGCCAGCAAACCCGCTACTAGAATCCGGCCCAAGAGGTACAATGAGCAGTTCTTC	CASKPATRIRPKRYNEQFF
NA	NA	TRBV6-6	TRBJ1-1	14	TGTGCCAGCAGTCCGAGCAGAGTGAACACTGAAGCTTTCTTT	CASSPSRVNTEAFF